A selection of T cell receptor beta chains follows, all from one sample in a study of cytomegalovirus exposure and HLA in healthy donors. Some clones are missing from TCRdb's copy, which holds only in-frame ones; the method was immunoSEQ multiplex PCR. The data contain tens of thousands of clones, roughly 84% of them singletons. The sequenced sample consisted of PBMCs. The source of these receptors is a man aged 70 or older in good health and CMV-seropositive. Each CDR3 is given with its conserved first and last residue. D genes are given only for firm matches. The size field is filled for only some rows; it gives once, few, many or a size class.

cdr3_nt cdr3_aa v_call d_call clone_size j_call
TGCGCCAGCAGTGATGGAGCCCATGACGAGCAGTACTTC CASSDGAHDEQYF TRBV10-1 - - TRBJ2-7
TGTGCCAGCAGCCCAGGGCCTAGACTCTCTGGGGCCAACGTCCTGACTTTC CASSPGPRLSGANVLTF TRBV28 - - TRBJ2-6
TGCGCCAGCAGCCTCGGGACTAGCGGGGGGGTCCACACAGATACGCAGTATTTT CASSLGTSGGVHTDTQYF TRBV5-1 TRBD2 - TRBJ2-3
TGTGCCAGCAGTCCCATGCGGGGGTTTAACTATGGCTACACCTTC CASSPMRGFNYGYTF TRBV6-5 - once TRBJ1-2
TGTGCCAGCAGCGTACAGGAAGGGAGCAATCAGCCCCAGCATTTT CASSVQEGSNQPQHF TRBV2 - once TRBJ1-5
TGTGCCAGCAGAAACAGGGGATCCTACGAGCAGTACTTC CASRNRGSYEQYF TRBV28 TRBD1 - TRBJ2-7
TGTGCCTCGCAACCTAATCAGGTCTCTGGAAACACCATATATTTT CASQPNQVSGNTIYF TRBV10-3 - few TRBJ1-3
TGTGCCAGCAGCGAGGGGGCAGGGGTCTACGAGCAGTACTTC CASSEGAGVYEQYF TRBV9 TRBD1 many TRBJ2-7
TGTGCCAGCTCCCAGGGAAACCAAGAGACCCAGTACTTC CASSQGNQETQYF TRBV5-4 - - TRBJ2-5
TGCGCCAGCAGTCGGGGTTCGGTAGCGGGGGTTTCAGATACGCAGTATTTT CASSRGSVAGVSDTQYF TRBV5-1 TRBD2 - TRBJ2-3
TGTGCCAGCAGCTTGGCCGGGACAGGAGCGGTGGAGACCCAGTACTTC CASSLAGTGAVETQYF TRBV5-8 TRBD1 - TRBJ2-5
TGTGCCAGCAGCTCGAGGATCGGCTCCTACGAGCAGTACTTC CASSSRIGSYEQYF TRBV11-1 - - TRBJ2-7
TGTGCCAGCAGCTTTCAAGGAAACACCATATATTTT CASSFQGNTIYF TRBV5-8 - few TRBJ1-3
TGTGCCAGCAGGACCCCGGGAGGAGAGCAGTACTTC CASRTPGGEQYF TRBV6-5 TRBD2 - TRBJ2-7
TGTGCCAGTGACAGGGGGGGGGCCAACGTCCTGACTTTC CASDRGGANVLTF TRBV6-1 TRBD1 - TRBJ2-6
TGTGCCAGCAGCCAAGGGTGGGGGACAGGGTTAGACGAGCAGTACTTC CASSQGWGTGLDEQYF TRBV11-2 TRBD1 - TRBJ2-7
TGTGCCGGGGCTAGGGCTAGCGGGGGGCCGTACCAAGAGACCCAGTACTTC CAGARASGGPYQETQYF TRBV2 TRBD2 - TRBJ2-5
TGCGCCAGCAGCCAAGATAGAGGCGGGGGGGCGGAGCAGTACTTC CASSQDRGGGAEQYF TRBV4-3 TRBD2 - TRBJ2-5
TGTGCCAGCTCACTCCGGACAGGGAAGGGGGAGACCCAGTACTTC CASSLRTGKGETQYF TRBV18 TRBD1 - TRBJ2-5
TGCGCCAGCAGTGCAGCGGGGCCGAGCACAGATACGCAGTATTTT CASSAAGPSTDTQYF TRBV10-1 TRBD2 - TRBJ2-3
TGTGCCAGCAGTTACTCTGCAGCGGGGCAAGAGACCCAGTACTTC CASSYSAAGQETQYF TRBV6-5 TRBD2 - TRBJ2-5
TGTGCCAGCAGTAACCGGGAGCCCTTGAACACTGAAGCTTTCTTT CASSNREPLNTEAFF TRBV6-5 - - TRBJ1-1
TGCGCCAGCAGCCCCCGGGGGGAAGCTGGGGCCAACGTCCTGACTTTC CASSPRGEAGANVLTF TRBV10-1 TRBD2 few TRBJ2-6
TGCAGCGTTGAAAAGGGGCCGGACTATGGCCACACCTTC CSVEKGPDYGHTF TRBV29-1 - - TRBJ1-2
TGTGCCAGCAGCTCGGCAGGGGAAGGAGCTAACTATGGCTACACCTTC CASSSAGEGANYGYTF TRBV7-2 - - TRBJ1-2
TGTGCCAGCAGTGATAGGGGACAGAGCGTCTCCGAGCAGTACTTC CASSDRGQSVSEQYF TRBV6-1 TRBD1 - TRBJ2-7
TGTGCCATCAGTGATGGGACAGGAGGCACCGGTGAGCAGTTCTTC CAISDGTGGTGEQFF TRBV10-3 TRBD1 few TRBJ2-1
TGTGCCAGCAGTGATGGGAGGTTTAATGAAAAACTGTTTTTT CASSDGRFNEKLFF TRBV2 - - TRBJ1-4
TGTGCCAGCAGCTTACTAGCGGCCAACCAAGAGACCCAGTACTTC CASSLLAANQETQYF TRBV11-1 TRBD2 - TRBJ2-5
TGCGCCAGCAGCTTTAACAGGGGCGGGACTGAAGCTTTCTTT CASSFNRGGTEAFF TRBV5-1 TRBD1 - TRBJ1-1
TGTGCCATCAGTGATTGGGGACAGGGAAGCACAGATACGCAGTATTTT CAISDWGQGSTDTQYF TRBV10-3 TRBD1 - TRBJ2-3
TGTGCCAGTAGTACCTCAGGGGGCAGGAAGCCCCAGCATTTT CASSTSGGRKPQHF TRBV19 TRBD1 - TRBJ1-5
TGCAGCGTTGACAGGGGGCGGGAGACCCAGTACTTC CSVDRGRETQYF TRBV29-1 TRBD1 few TRBJ2-5
TGTGCCAGCAGCAGCTCCGGGACAGGGACCGGCTACACCTTC CASSSSGTGTGYTF TRBV7-2 TRBD1 - TRBJ1-2
TGCGCCAGCAGCTTAGGATCTTACGGGACTAGCGGTGGCGAGCAGTACTTC CASSLGSYGTSGGEQYF TRBV5-1 TRBD2 few TRBJ2-7
TGTGCCAGCTCACCGATAGCGGGGGGCAAAGAGACCCAGTACTTC CASSPIAGGKETQYF TRBV18 TRBD2 once TRBJ2-5
TGTGCCAGCAGCTTGTCATCCTCCGGCACTGAAGCTTTCTTT CASSLSSSGTEAFF TRBV11-3 - - TRBJ1-1
TGCAGCGCCGGGGAGGCCAACGTCCTGACTTTC CSAGEANVLTF TRBV29-1 - - TRBJ2-6
TGTGCCAGCAGCTTATCCGGTATGAACACTGAAGCTTTCTTT CASSLSGMNTEAFF TRBV5-4 - - TRBJ1-1
TGTGCCAGCAGCCCACTGGCAGGGGCATCAGATACGCAGTATTTT CASSPLAGASDTQYF TRBV5-6 - - TRBJ2-3
TGTGCCAGCCGCCTATTCCAAGGGGCAGATACGCAGTATTTT CASRLFQGADTQYF TRBV7-6 - - TRBJ2-3
TGTGCCAGCAGCGTAGAGGGGACTAGCGGGAGGGGCGAGCAGTACTTC CASSVEGTSGRGEQYF TRBV9 TRBD2 few TRBJ2-7
TGTGCCAGCAGTAGAACCGGGACAGGAGCCTACGAGCAGTACTTC CASSRTGTGAYEQYF TRBV6-6 TRBD1 few TRBJ2-7
TGTGCCAGCAGTGAAGGGACTAGCCGCTACGAGCAGTACTTC CASSEGTSRYEQYF TRBV2 TRBD2 - TRBJ2-7
TGTGCCAGCAGCATTAGCGGGAGAAGCTACGAGCAGTACTTC CASSISGRSYEQYF TRBV13 TRBD2 once TRBJ2-7
TGTGCCAGCTCACTTGCTAGCGACCAAGAGACCCAGTACTTC CASSLASDQETQYF TRBV18 - - TRBJ2-5
TGTGCCATCAGTCCGACTAGCGGGAGGGCGCCCTACGAGCAGTACTTC CAISPTSGRAPYEQYF TRBV10-3 TRBD2 - TRBJ2-7
TGTGCCAGCACCTCCACAGGGAACTCCTACAATGAGCAGTTCTTC CASTSTGNSYNEQFF TRBV2 - - TRBJ2-1
TGCAGCGTTGATCCGAGCGGGAGGAGCGATGAGCAGTTCTTC CSVDPSGRSDEQFF TRBV29-1 TRBD2 few TRBJ2-1
TGCGCCAGCAGCCTAGACTACGGTGAGCAGTTCTTC CASSLDYGEQFF TRBV5-1 - - TRBJ2-1
TGTGCCACAGGGAGGACTGAAGCTTTCTTT CATGRTEAFF TRBV6-5 - - TRBJ1-1
TGTGCCAGCAGCTTAGTCCCCGGCGGTGAAGCTTTCTTT CASSLVPGGEAFF TRBV7-9 - once TRBJ1-1
TGTGCCAGCACCCCAGGGACAGGCGGCGTCTCCTACGAGCAGTACTTC CASTPGTGGVSYEQYF TRBV28 TRBD1 - TRBJ2-7